This T cell receptor (beta chain) originates from a study of T cells in Graves' hyperthyroidism and ophthalmopathy. V lost 6 bases and J lost 1, with 16 bases in between. The CDR3 is 16 residues long. Using RNA transcripts as the source, TCR beta CDR3 regions were amplified. HTBI primers were the set used in a first-round RT-PCR of the TCR CDR3. TCRdb re-derived calls from the multiplex PCR reads in MiXCR, one entry per CDR3 protein. The table has over 650,000 distinct CDR3 sequences, approximately 16% seen once. PBMCs stemmed from less than 13 ml fresh peripheral blood. Specimen: blood. This receptor was taken from a man aged 18 to 35 with Graves' hyperthyroidism. This sequence joins TRBV12-3 or TRBV12-4 and TRBJ1-5; the D is unclear. DNA of the CDR3: TGTGCCAGCAGCTTAATGGGTGTGGGGAGCAATCAGCCCCAGCATTTT. Encoded protein: CASSLMGVGSNQPQHF.